These T cell receptor beta chains were read from a single sample in a study of T cells in Graves' hyperthyroidism and ophthalmopathy. TCRdb reprocessed the multiplex PCR reads with MiXCR, giving one entry per CDR3 protein. This sample carries about 580,000 distinct CDR3 sequences, under 60% of them seen once, and the ten largest clones take about 8%. Sequencing was performed on peripheral blood or thyroid tissue (not recorded which). The receptors were gathered from a young woman with Graves' hyperthyroidism. The CDR3 runs from the conserved cysteine through the conserved F or W. Each record gives: V gene, D gene, CDR3 protein. The D gene is left open where the match is weak.

V gene: TRBV7-2
D gene: .
CDR3 protein: CASSLEGGASNEKLFF

V gene: TRBV19
D gene: .
CDR3 protein: CASSIWHQNTEAFF

V gene: TRBV20-1
D gene: TRBD1
CDR3 protein: CSARNRGFVTEAFF

V gene: TRBV7-9
D gene: .
CDR3 protein: CASSATQGRRDTGELFF

V gene: TRBV14
D gene: .
CDR3 protein: CASSVRGEQYF

V gene: TRBV29-1
D gene: TRBD1
CDR3 protein: CSGLTGDGETQYF

V gene: TRBV29-1
D gene: TRBD2
CDR3 protein: CSVGGGPETQYF

V gene: TRBV7-6
D gene: TRBD1
CDR3 protein: CASSRGDRETFGYTF

V gene: TRBV15
D gene: .
CDR3 protein: CATSSPYSQPQHF

V gene: TRBV2
D gene: .
CDR3 protein: CASGRTIYF

V gene: TRBV29-1
D gene: TRBD1
CDR3 protein: CSVELSGQNYEQYF

V gene: TRBV20-1
D gene: .
CDR3 protein: CSAEDGNIQFF

V gene: TRBV2
D gene: TRBD2
CDR3 protein: CASSPGLGGFETQYF

V gene: TRBV2
D gene: TRBD2
CDR3 protein: CATSGFAYEQYF

V gene: TRBV7-3
D gene: .
CDR3 protein: CASSLKRDTEAFF

V gene: TRBV20-1
D gene: TRBD2
CDR3 protein: CSADSGRDNEQYF

V gene: TRBV4-2
D gene: .
CDR3 protein: CASSRGEADNEKLFF

V gene: TRBV11-2
D gene: .
CDR3 protein: CASSLISGNTGELFF

V gene: TRBV7-9
D gene: TRBD1
CDR3 protein: CASSQQRTGVPYEQYF

V gene: TRBV19
D gene: .
CDR3 protein: CASVVYEQYF

V gene: TRBV20-1
D gene: .
CDR3 protein: CSASLGGGGTEAKPQHF

V gene: TRBV12-3/TRBV12-4
D gene: TRBD1
CDR3 protein: CASSERTGIGANVLTF